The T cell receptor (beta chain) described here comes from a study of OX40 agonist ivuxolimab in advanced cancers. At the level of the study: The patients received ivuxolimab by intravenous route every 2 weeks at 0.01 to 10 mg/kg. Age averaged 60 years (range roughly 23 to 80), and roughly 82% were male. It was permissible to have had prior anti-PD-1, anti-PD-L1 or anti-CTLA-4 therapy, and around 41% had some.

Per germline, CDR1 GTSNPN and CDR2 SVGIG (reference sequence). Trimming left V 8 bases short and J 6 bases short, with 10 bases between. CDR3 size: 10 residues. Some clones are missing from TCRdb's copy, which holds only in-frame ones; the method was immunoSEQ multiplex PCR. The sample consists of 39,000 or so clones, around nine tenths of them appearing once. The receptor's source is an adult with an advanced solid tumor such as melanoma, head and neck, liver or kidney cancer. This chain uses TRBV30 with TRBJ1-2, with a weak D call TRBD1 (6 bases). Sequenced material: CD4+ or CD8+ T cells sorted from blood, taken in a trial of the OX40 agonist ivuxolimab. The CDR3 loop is CATGQDGYTF. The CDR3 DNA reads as TGTGCCACGGGACAAGATGGCTACACCTTC.